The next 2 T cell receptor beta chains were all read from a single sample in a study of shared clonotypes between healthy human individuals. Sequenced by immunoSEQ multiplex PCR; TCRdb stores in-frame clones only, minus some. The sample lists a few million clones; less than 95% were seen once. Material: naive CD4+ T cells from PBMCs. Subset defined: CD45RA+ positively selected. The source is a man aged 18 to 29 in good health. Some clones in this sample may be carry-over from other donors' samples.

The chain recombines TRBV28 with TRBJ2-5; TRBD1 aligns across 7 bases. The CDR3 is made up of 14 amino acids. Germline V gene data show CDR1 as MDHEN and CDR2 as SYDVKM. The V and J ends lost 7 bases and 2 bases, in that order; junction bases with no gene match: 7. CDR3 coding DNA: TGTGCCAGCACTCCTGGACAGGTACAAGAGACCCAGTACTTC. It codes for CASTPGQVQETQYF.

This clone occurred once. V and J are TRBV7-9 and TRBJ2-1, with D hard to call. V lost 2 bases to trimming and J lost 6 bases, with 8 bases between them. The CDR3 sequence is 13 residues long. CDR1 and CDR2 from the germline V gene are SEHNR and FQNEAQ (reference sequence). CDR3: CASSLLFPNEQFF. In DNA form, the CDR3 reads TGTGCCAGCAGCTTACTTTTTCCCAATGAGCAGTTCTTC.